This T cell receptor beta chain was recovered during a study of radiotherapy plus CTLA-4 blockade in lung cancer. Overall study: Objective responses were documented in 15% to 20% of patients, with disease control in 31%.

In this sample, this clone turned up once. Method: immunoSEQ multiplex PCR; TCRdb's copy keeps in-frame clones and lacks some. The sample has roughly 35,000 clones; 70% to 75% are singletons. This CDR3 region has 18 residues. Germline CDR1 is MNHEY and CDR2 is SMNVEV (reference sequence). V trimming: 8 bases; J trimming: 1 base; junction bases outside the gene matches: 19. The J gene is TRBJ2-5, the V gene TRBV27; 7 nucleotides align to TRBD1. The material sequenced was peripheral blood, taken from a patient treated with radiotherapy plus ipilimumab. The receptor was derived from a human donor with non-small cell lung cancer that progressed on radiotherapy plus ipilimumab. CDR3 coding DNA: TGTGCCAGCTGCAGTGGGACAGCAAACTGGGGGATCCAAGAGACCCAGTACTTC. Translation gives CASCSGTANWGIQETQYF.